The 10 T cell receptor beta chains given below trace back to one sample, sequenced in a study of blood T cell repertoires in COVID-19. Data came from immunoSEQ multiplex PCR; TCRdb stores just in-frame clones and leaves some out. The sample consists of some 390,000 clones, over 75% of them appearing once. The sample consisted of PBMCs or T cells enriched from blood (not recorded which). Receptors were obtained from a young man who had recovered from COVID-19.

The chain links TRBV28 to TRBJ1-5, with D tentatively TRBD1 (5 bases). Germline V gene lookup returns CDR1 MDHEN and CDR2 SYDVKM. The CDR3 is 14 amino acids. Trimming cost V 10 bases and J 0 bases, with 13 bases left between them. The CDR3: CATQDVDSNQPQHF. The CDR3 nucleotides are TGTGCCACACAGGACGTCGATAGCAATCAGCCCCAGCATTTT.

Only one count was recorded for this clone. The chain recombines TRBV6-1 with TRBJ2-2; 10 positions agree with TRBD2. Looked up from germline, CDR1 is MNHNS and CDR2 is SASEGT. This CDR3 has 15 residues. Trimming removed 4 bases from V and 7 bases from J; junction bases left unmatched: 6. The CDR3 DNA reads as TGTGCCAGCAGTGCAGCGGGAGGGCCGAACGGGGAGCTGTTTTTT. As protein: CASSAAGGPNGELFF.

V is TRBV7-9 and J is TRBJ1-3; TRBD1 agrees at 7 bases. CDR3 length equals 17 residues. After removal of 5 bases from V and 0 bases from J, the junction contained 10 bases not matched to a gene. The V gene's germline CDR1 is SEHNR and CDR2 FQNEAQ (reference sequence). The CDR3, as DNA: TGTGCCAGCAGCGATCCCACTGGGGACAGCTCTGGAAACACCATATATTTT. Its protein is CASSDPTGDSSGNTIYF.

The chain has TRBV6-5 and TRBJ1-3; TRBD1 agrees at 9 bases. This CDR3 spans 16 amino acids. V lost 2 bases, J lost 2 bases, and 4 bases stayed unmatched. The germline V gene has CDR1 MNHEY and CDR2 SVGAGI. DNA of the CDR3: TGTGCCAGCAGTTACGGTCGACAGGGGGCTGGAAACACCATATATTTT. Translating gives CASSYGRQGAGNTIYF.

V usage is TRBV12-3 or TRBV12-4 and J usage is TRBJ2-5, with D maybe TRBD1 (5 bases). The CDR3 covers 12 residues. The ends were cut back, 8 bases at V and 1 base at J, with 8 bases in the middle. The CDR3 nucleotides read TGTGCCAGCTCAGGGTCCCAAGAGACCCAGTACTTC. Translating it yields CASSGSQETQYF.

The rearrangement uses TRBV19 and TRBJ1-2, with 10 bases fitting TRBD1. The V segment lost 5 bases and the J segment 7 bases; nucleotides outside the gene matches: 10. The CDR3 is 15 amino acids. Germline loops: CDR1 LNHDA, CDR2 SQIVND (reference sequence). The CDR3 DNA reads TGTGCCAGTAGTCCAACGGGACAGGGGCTATTTGGCTACACCTTC. Translation: CASSPTGQGLFGYTF.

CDR3 amino acids: CASSRIAGVADTQYF. The DNA for the CDR3 is TGTGCCAGCAGCCGTATAGCGGGAGTAGCTGATACGCAGTATTTT. The chain couples TRBV6-5 to TRBJ2-3; 9 nucleotides line up with TRBD2. The CDR3 has 15 residues. V lost 6 bases and J lost 6; bases outside the gene matches: 10. CDR1 MNHEY and CDR2 SVGAGI come from the germline V gene.

This rearrangement joins TRBV19 to TRBJ1-2; maybe TRBD1 (6 bases). CDR1 is LNHDA, CDR2 SQIVND, per germline (reference sequence). Trimming removed 6 bases from V and 6 bases from J, with 17 bases in between. The CDR3 totals 14 residues. The CDR3 region is CASSRGQLGDGYTF. The DNA for the CDR3 is TGTGCCAGTAGCCGAGGACAGCTCGGGGATGGCTACACCTTC.

The J gene is TRBJ2-5, the V gene TRBV25-1, with 7 positions matching TRBD1. The CDR3 is made up of 16 amino acids. Looked up from germline, CDR1 is MGHDK and CDR2 is SYGVNS. V shed 2 bases, J shed 4 bases, and the junction held 10 bases outside the gene matches. The CDR3 nucleotides read TGTGCCAGCAGTGAAAATACCGAGGGGGCGAGAGAGACCCAGTACTTC. Protein: CASSENTEGARETQYF.

The chain is built from TRBV7-9 and TRBJ1-2; D not resolved. Germline-derived CDR1 and CDR2 are SEHNR and FQNEAQ (reference sequence). The V gene lost 2 bases and the J gene lost 1 base, with 11 bases spanning the gap. This CDR3 is 15 amino acids long. The DNA for the CDR3 is TGTGCCAGCAGCTTATCAGGATTCTATAACTATGGCTACACCTTC. This encodes CASSLSGFYNYGYTF. Filled out from reference TRBV7-9 and TRBJ1-2, the complete variable domain reads DTGVSQNPRHKITKRGQNVTFRCDPISEHNRLYWYRQTLGQGPEFLTYFQNEAQLEKSRLLSDRFSAERPKGSFSTLEIQRTEQGDSAMYLCASSLSGFYNYGYTFGSGTRLTVV.